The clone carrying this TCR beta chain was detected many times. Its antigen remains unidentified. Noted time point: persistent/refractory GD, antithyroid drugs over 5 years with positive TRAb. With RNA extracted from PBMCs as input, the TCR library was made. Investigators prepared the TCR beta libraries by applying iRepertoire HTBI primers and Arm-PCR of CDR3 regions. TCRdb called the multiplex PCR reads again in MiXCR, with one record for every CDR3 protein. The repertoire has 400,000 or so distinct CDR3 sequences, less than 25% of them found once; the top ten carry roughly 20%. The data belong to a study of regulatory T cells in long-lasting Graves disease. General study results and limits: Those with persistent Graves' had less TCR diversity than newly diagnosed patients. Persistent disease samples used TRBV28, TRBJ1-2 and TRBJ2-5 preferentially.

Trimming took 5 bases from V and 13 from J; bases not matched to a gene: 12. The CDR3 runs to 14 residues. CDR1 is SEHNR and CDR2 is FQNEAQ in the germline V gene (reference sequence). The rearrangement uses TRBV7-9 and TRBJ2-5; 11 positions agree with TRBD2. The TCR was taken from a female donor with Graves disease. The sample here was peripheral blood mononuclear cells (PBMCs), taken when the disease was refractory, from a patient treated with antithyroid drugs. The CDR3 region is CASSPIAGGSLRYF. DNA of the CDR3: TGTGCCAGCAGCCCAATAGCGGGAGGGTCACTGAGGTACTTC.